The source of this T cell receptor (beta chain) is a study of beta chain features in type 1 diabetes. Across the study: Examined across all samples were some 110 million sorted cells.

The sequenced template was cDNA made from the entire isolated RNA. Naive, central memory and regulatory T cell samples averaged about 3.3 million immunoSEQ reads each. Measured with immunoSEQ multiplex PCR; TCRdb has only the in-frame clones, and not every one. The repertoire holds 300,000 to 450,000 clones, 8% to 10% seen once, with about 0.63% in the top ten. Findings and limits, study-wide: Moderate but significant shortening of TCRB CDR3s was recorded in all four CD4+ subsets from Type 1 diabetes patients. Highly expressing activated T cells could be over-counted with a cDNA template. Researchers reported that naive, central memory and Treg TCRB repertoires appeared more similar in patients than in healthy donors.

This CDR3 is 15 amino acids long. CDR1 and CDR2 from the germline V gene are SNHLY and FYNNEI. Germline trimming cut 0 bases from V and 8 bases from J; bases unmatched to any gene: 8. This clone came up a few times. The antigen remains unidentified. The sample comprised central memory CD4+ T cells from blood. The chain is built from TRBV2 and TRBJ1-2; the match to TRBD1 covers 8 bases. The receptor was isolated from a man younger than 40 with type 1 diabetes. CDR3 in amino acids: CASSEAGGTGGGYTF. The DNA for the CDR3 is TGTGCCAGCAGTGAAGCGGGCGGGACAGGTGGAGGCTACACCTTC.